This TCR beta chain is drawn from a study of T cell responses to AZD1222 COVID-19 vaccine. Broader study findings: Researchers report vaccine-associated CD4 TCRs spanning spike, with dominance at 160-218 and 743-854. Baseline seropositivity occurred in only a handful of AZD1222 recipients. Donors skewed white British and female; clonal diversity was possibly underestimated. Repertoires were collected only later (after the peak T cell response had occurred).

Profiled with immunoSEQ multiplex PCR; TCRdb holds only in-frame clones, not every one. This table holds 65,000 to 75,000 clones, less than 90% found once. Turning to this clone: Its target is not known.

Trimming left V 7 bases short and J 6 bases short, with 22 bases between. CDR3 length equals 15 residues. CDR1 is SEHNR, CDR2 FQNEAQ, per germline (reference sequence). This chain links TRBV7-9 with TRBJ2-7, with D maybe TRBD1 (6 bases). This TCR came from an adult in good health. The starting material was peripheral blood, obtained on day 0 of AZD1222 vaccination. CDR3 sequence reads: CASTKGTIRGSEQYF. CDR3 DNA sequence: TGTGCCAGCACCAAAGGCACAATTAGGGGGTCCGAGCAGTACTTC.